This TCR beta chain came from a study of metastatic and nonmetastatic thyroid tumors. Study information: For malignant and benign thyroid patients, tumor or nodule tissue and blood were the sources whose repertoires were compared.

Every patient underwent thyroid surgery untreated. Ten or more counts support this clone. As handled by the study authors: CDR3 was compared across clinicopathological groups, and the resulting differences were used to build a distant-metastasis classifier for papillary thyroid cancer. MiXCR reprocessed the PCR reads for TCRdb. These V and J calls rely on TCRdb rather than the paper's analysis. The sample contains about 20,000 clones, approximately 16% of which appear only once. Germline V CDR1 and CDR2: MDHEN, SYDVKM. J lost 1 base, V lost 0 bases, and 3 bases had no gene match. This CDR3 contains 16 residues.

The sequence was obtained from a female donor with papillary thyroid cancer or a benign thyroid nodule (not recorded which). Some clones in this sample may be carry-over from other donors' samples. This sequence joins TRBV28 and TRBJ2-5; TRBD1 matches 9 bases. The sample taken for sequencing was tumor tissue. CDR3 sequence reads: CASSLWTGGGQETQYF. The CDR3 nucleotides read TGTGCCAGCAGTTTATGGACAGGGGGGGGCCAAGAGACCCAGTACTTC.